The clone carrying this T cell receptor (beta chain) came up a few times. This sample is part of a study of T-cell reconstitution after alpha-beta-depleted transplantation in children. Unmatched junction bases numbered 8, after V lost 1 base and J lost 7 bases. CDR1 SGHTA and CDR2 FQGNSA come from the germline V gene. The CDR3 totals 16 residues. Unique molecular identifiers featured in how the TCRbeta library was prepared. TCRdb used MiXCR to reprocess the PCR reads, holding one entry per CDR3 protein. The top ten clones hold over 5% of a sample with hundreds of thousands of distinct CDR3 sequences, around 9.5% of them seen once.

The TCR was taken from a human donor who donated a stem cell graft to a child with acute lymphoblastic leukemia. The sample was PBMCs from the stem cell graft donor, taken from the stem cell graft. The rearrangement joins TRBV7-2 to TRBJ2-2, with TRBD1 matching over 8 bases. CDR3 protein: CASSLVRTGFNGELFF. The CDR3 DNA is TGTGCCAGCAGCTTAGTCCGGACAGGGTTTAACGGGGAGCTGTTTTTT.